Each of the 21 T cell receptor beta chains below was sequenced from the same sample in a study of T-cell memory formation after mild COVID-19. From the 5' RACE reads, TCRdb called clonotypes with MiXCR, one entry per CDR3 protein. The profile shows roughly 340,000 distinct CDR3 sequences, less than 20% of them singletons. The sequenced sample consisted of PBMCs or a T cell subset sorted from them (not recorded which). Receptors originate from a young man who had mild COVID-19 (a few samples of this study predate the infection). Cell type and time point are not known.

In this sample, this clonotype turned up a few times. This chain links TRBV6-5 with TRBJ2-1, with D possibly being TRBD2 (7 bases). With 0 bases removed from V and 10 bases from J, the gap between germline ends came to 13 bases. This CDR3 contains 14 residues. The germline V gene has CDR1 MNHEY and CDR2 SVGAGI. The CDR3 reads CASSYSGGQGEQFF. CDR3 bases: TGTGCCAGCAGTTACTCGGGGGGGCAAGGGGAGCAGTTCTTC.

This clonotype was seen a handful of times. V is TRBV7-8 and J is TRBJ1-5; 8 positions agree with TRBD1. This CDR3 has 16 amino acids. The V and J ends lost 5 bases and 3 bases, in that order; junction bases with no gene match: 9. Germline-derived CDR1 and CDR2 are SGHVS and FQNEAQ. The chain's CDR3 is CASSDPRTGNNQPQHF. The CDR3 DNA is TGTGCCAGCAGCGACCCGCGGACAGGGAACAATCAGCCCCAGCATTTT. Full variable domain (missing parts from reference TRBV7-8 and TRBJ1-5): GAGVSQSPRYKVAKRGQDVALRCDPISGHVSLFWYQQALGQGPEFLTYFQNEAQLDKSGLPSDRFFAERPEGSVSTLKIQRTQQEDSAVYLCASSDPRTGNNQPQHFGDGTRLSIL.

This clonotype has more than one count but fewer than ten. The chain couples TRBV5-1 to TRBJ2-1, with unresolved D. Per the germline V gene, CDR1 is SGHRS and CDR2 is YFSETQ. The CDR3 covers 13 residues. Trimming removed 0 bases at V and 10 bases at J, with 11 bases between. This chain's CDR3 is CASSLGTAREQFF. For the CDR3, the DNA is TGCGCCAGCAGCTTGGGGACCGCTAGAGAGCAGTTCTTC.

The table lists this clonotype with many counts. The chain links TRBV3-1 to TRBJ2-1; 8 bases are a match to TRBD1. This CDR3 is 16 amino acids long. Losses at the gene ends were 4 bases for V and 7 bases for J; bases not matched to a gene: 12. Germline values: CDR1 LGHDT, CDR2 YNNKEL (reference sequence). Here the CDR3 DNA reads TGTGCCAGCAGCCCCTCGACAGGGGTCGCCGGAAATGAGCAGTTCTTC. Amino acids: CASSPSTGVAGNEQFF.

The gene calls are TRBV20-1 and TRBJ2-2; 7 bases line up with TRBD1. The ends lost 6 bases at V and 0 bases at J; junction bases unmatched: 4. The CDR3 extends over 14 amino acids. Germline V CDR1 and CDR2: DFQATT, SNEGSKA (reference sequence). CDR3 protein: CSASDRANTGELFF. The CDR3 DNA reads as TGCAGTGCATCTGACAGGGCGAACACCGGGGAGCTGTTTTTT.

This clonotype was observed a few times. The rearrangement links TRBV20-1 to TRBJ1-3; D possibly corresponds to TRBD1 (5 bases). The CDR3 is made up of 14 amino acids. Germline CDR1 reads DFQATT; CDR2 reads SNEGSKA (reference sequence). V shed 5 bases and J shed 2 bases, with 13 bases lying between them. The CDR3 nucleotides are TGCAGTGCTGGGGGTCCTGGGACTGGAAACACCATATATTTT. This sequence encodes CSAGGPGTGNTIYF.

This CDR3 reads CASSETSDTQYF. The CDR3, as DNA: TGCGCCAGCAGCGAGACTTCAGATACGCAGTATTTT. V and J are TRBV5-1 and TRBJ2-3, with D unclear. CDR1 SGHRS and CDR2 YFSETQ come from the germline V gene. V dropped 4 bases and J dropped 4 bases, with 7 bases sitting between them. The CDR3 contains 12 residues.

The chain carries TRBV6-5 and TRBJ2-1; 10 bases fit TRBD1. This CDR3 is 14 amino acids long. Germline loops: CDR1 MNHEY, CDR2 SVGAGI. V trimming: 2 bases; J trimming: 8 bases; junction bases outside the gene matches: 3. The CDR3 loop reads CASSYRDRGYEQFF. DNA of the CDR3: TGTGCCAGCAGTTACAGGGACAGGGGTTATGAGCAGTTCTTC.

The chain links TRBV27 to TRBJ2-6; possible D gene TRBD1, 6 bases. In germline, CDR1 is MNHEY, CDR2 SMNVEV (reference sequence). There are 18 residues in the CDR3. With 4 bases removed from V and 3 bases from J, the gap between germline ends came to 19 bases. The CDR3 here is CASSSLTGFQVGANVLTF. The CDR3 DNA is TGTGCCAGCAGTTCCCTAACAGGGTTTCAGGTTGGGGCCAACGTCCTGACTTTC.

The CDR3 sequence: CASSPRMYTEAFF. The CDR3 DNA follows: TGTGCCAGCAGCCCCCGGATGTACACTGAAGCTTTCTTT. V is TRBV9 and J is TRBJ1-1; D is unresolved. Per germline, CDR1 SGDLS and CDR2 YYNGEE. Trimming left V 4 bases short and J 3 bases short, with 10 bases between. CDR3 length equals 13 residues.

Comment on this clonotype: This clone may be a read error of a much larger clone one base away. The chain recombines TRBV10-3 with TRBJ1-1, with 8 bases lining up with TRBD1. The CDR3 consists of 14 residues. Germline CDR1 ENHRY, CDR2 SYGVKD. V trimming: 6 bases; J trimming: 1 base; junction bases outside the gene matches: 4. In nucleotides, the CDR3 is TGTGCCATCAGCTCCGGGACAGGGAACACTGAAGCTTTCTTT. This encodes CAISSGTGNTEAFF.

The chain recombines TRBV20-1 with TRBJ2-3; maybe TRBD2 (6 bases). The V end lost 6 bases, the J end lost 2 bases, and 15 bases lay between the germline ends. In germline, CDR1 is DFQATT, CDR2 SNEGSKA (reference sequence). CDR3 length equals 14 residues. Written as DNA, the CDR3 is TGCAGTGCGGCCGTGGGCGGGGCCACAGATACGCAGTATTTT. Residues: CSAAVGGATDTQYF.

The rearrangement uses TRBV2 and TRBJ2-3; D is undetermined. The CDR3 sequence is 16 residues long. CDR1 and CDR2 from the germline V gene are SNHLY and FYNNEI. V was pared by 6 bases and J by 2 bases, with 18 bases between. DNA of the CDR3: TGTGCCAGCAGCCCCCTTGAAGGGCAGGACACAGATACGCAGTATTTT. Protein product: CASSPLEGQDTDTQYF.

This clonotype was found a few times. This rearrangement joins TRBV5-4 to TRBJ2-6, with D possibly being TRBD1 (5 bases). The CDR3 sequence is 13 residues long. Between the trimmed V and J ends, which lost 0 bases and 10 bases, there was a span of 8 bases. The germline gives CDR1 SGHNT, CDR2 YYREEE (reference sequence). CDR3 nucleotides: TGTGCCAGCAGCTTGGAGCAGGGAAACGTCCTGACTTTC. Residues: CASSLEQGNVLTF.

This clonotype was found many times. CDR3 protein: CASSPTSPGETQYF. The CDR3 DNA reads as TGTGCCAGCAGCCCCACATCCCCGGGGGAGACCCAGTACTTC. This chain connects TRBV28 to TRBJ2-5, with D possibly matching TRBD2 (5 bases). This CDR3 contains 14 residues. Germline assignment: CDR1 MDHEN and CDR2 SYDVKM. The V gene lost 6 bases and the J gene lost 5 bases, with 16 bases spanning the gap.

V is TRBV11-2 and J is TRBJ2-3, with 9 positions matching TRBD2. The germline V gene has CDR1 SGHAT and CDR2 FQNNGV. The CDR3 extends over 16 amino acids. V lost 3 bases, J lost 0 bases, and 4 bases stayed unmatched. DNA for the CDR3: TGTGCCAGCAGCTTGTTAAGCGGGGGGAGCACAGATACGCAGTATTTT. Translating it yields CASSLLSGGSTDTQYF.

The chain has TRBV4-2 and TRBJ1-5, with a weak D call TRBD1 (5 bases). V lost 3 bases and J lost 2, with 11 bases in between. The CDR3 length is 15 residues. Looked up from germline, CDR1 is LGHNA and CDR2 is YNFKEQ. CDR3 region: CASSQEGMGNQPQHF. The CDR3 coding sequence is TGTGCCAGCAGCCAGGAGGGGATGGGCAATCAGCCCCAGCATTTT.

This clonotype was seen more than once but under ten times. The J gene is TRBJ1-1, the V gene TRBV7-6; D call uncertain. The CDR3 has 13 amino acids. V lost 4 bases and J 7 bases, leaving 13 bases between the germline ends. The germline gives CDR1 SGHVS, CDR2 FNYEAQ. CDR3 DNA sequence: TGTGCCAGCAGCTCCCAGGTTAGTGGTGAAGCTTTCTTT. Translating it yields CASSSQVSGEAFF.

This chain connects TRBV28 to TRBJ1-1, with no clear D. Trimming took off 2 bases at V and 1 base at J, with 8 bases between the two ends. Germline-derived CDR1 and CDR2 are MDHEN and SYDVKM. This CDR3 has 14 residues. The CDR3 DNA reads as TGTGCCAGCAGTTTACCGGCGGGGAACACTGAAGCTTTCTTT. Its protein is CASSLPAGNTEAFF.

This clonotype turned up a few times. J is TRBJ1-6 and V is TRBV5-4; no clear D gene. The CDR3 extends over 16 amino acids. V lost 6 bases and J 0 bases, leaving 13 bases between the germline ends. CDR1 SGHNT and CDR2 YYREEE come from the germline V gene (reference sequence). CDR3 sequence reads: CASTSGRSSYNSPLHF. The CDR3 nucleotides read TGTGCCAGCACCTCAGGACGGAGCTCCTATAATTCACCCCTCCACTTT.

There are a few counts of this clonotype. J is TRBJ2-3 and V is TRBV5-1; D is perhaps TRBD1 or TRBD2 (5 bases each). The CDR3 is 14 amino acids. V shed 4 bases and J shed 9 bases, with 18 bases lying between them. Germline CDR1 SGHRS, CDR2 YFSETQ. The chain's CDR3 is CASSRGDAMDTQYF. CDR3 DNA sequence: TGCGCCAGCAGCCGAGGGGACGCCATGGACACGCAGTATTTT. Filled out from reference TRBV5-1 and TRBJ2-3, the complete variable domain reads KAGVTQTPRYLIKTRGQQVTLSCSPISGHRSVSWYQQTPGQGLQFLFEYFSETQRNKGNFPGRFSGRQFSNSRSEMNVSTLELGDSALYLCASSRGDAMDTQYFGPGTRLTVL.